The next 30 T cell receptor beta chains were all read from a single sample in a study of cytomegalovirus exposure and HLA in healthy donors. Primers: 60 Vbeta forward and 13 Jbeta reverse. Measured with immunoSEQ multiplex PCR; TCRdb has only the in-frame clones, and not every one. The repertoire holds approximately 110,000 clones, with roughly two thirds as singletons. The material sequenced was PBMCs. Every receptor here comes from a man aged 25-40 years in good health and CMV-seronegative.

This clone was counted a few times. This rearrangement joins TRBV5-1 to TRBJ2-3, with a weak D call TRBD2 (5 bases). V was cut by 0 bases and J by 0 bases, with 11 bases left in between. Germline CDR1 SGHRS, CDR2 YFSETQ. The CDR3 is 16 amino acids. In nucleotides, the CDR3 is TGCGCCAGCAGCTTGGGTCTAGCAGATAGCACAGATACGCAGTATTTT. This translates into CASSLGLADSTDTQYF.

The gene calls are TRBV28 and TRBJ1-5; 9 positions agree with TRBD1. This CDR3 region has 15 residues. With V trimmed by 6 bases and J by 6 bases, 9 bases remained unmatched. Looked up from germline, CDR1 is MDHEN and CDR2 is SYDVKM. CDR3 protein: CASSPGTGRAQPQHF. CDR3 DNA sequence: TGTGCCAGCAGCCCCGGGACAGGGAGGGCTCAGCCCCAGCATTTT.

This chain uses TRBV2 with TRBJ1-3; D is unclear. The CDR3 has 13 residues. Germline lookup yields CDR1 SNHLY and CDR2 FYNNEI. The ends were cut back, 7 bases at V and 4 bases at J, with 11 bases in the middle. The DNA for the CDR3 is TGTGCCAGCAACGCACAGCCCGGAAACACCATATATTTT. Protein sequence: CASNAQPGNTIYF.

V and J are TRBV10-3 and TRBJ2-3, with a weak D call TRBD1 (5 bases). The germline V gene has CDR1 ENHRY and CDR2 SYGVKD. This CDR3 is 14 amino acids long. Trimming left V 6 bases short and J 2 bases short, with 12 bases between. Written as DNA, the CDR3 is TGTGCCATCAGCCCCCAGGGAACCACAGATACGCAGTATTTT. It is translated as CAISPQGTTDTQYF.

The genes are TRBV30 and TRBJ2-2, with 7 bases matching TRBD1. J lost 1 base, V lost 0 bases, and 5 bases had no gene match. CDR1 is GTSNPN, CDR2 SVGIG, per germline (reference sequence). The CDR3 spans 16 residues. In nucleotides, the CDR3 is TGTGCCTGGAGTGTACAGGGACAGCGGAACACCGGGGAGCTGTTTTTT. Translating it yields CAWSVQGQRNTGELFF.

About this clone: One end of the junction is discordant with germline, which a read error may explain. This chain joins TRBV14 and TRBJ2-7; 8 positions match TRBD1. The CDR3 loop spans 12 amino acids. Germline CDR1 SGHDN, CDR2 FVKESK. CDR3 DNA sequence: TGTGCCAGCAGCCAAGGGACAGGGTCTTTACGCTTC. Protein: CASSQGTGSLRF.

This clone was observed a single time. The chain has TRBV2 and TRBJ2-1, with D possibly being TRBD1 (6 bases). The CDR3 is 14 amino acids. Per germline, CDR1 SNHLY and CDR2 FYNNEI. V lost 3 bases, J lost 4 bases, and 10 bases lay in between. This CDR3 reads CASSDQGWYNEQFF. CDR3 nucleotides: TGTGCCAGCAGTGACCAGGGGTGGTACAATGAGCAGTTCTTC.

Only one count was recorded for this clone. A read error may produce the germline difference seen at one junction end. This same CDR3 is encoded by further DNA sequences in the sample. This chain connects TRBV2 to TRBJ2-5; 8 bases map to TRBD1. Per the germline V gene, CDR1 is SNHLY and CDR2 is FYNNEI. This CDR3 has 14 residues. The CDR3 DNA sequence: TGTGCCAGCAGCGAAGGACAGGGACTAGAGACCCAGTACTTC. This translates into CASSEGQGLETQYF.

The chain uses TRBV9 and TRBJ2-2, with a tentative D call TRBD2 (6 bases). Germline CDR1 reads SGDLS; CDR2 reads YYNGEE. The CDR3 consists of 14 residues. V dropped 1 base and J dropped 6 bases, with 10 bases sitting between them. The CDR3 protein is CASSVRREAGELFF. The CDR3 region has the DNA TGTGCCAGCAGCGTAAGGAGGGAAGCCGGGGAGCTGTTTTTT.

In its sample, this clone was seen a few times. The V call is TRBV5-1, the J call TRBJ1-1; D possibly corresponds to TRBD1 (6 bases). V lost 4 bases to trimming and J lost 1 base, with 11 bases between them. CDR1 SGHRS and CDR2 YFSETQ come from the germline V gene. CDR3 size: 14 residues. The CDR3 coding sequence is TGCGCCAGCAGCGGGGGACATCCGAACACTGAAGCTTTCTTT. It encodes CASSGGHPNTEAFF.

V usage is TRBV7-3 and J usage is TRBJ2-3; perhaps TRBD1 as D (5 bases). The length of the CDR3 is 17 residues. Germline assignment: CDR1 SGHTA and CDR2 FQGTGA. V lost 0 bases to trimming and J lost 0 bases, with 13 bases between them. The CDR3 spells CASSLTGAGPSTDTQYF. Here the CDR3 DNA reads TGTGCCAGCAGCTTAACAGGGGCAGGGCCTAGCACAGATACGCAGTATTTT. Filled out from reference TRBV7-3 and TRBJ2-3, the complete variable domain reads GAGVSQTPSNKVTEKGKYVELRCDPISGHTALYWYRQSLGQGPEFLIYFQGTGAADDSGLPNDRFFAVRPEGSVSTLKIQRTERGDSAVYLCASSLTGAGPSTDTQYFGPGTRLTVL.

The chain is built from TRBV2 and TRBJ2-3, with D perhaps TRBD1 (6 bases). V lost 3 bases and J lost 4, with 11 bases in between. Germline V gives CDR1 SNHLY, CDR2 FYNNEI. There are 14 residues in the CDR3. The CDR3 region is CASSEQGSADTQYF. CDR3 nucleotides: TGTGCCAGCAGTGAGCAGGGGAGCGCAGATACGCAGTATTTT. Variable domain in full (rest from reference TRBV2 and TRBJ2-3): EPEVTQTPSHQVTQMGQEVILRCVPISNHLYFYWYRQILGQKVEFLVSFYNNEISEKSEIFDDQFSVERPDGSNFTLKIRSTKLEDSAMYFCASSEQGSADTQYFGPGTRLTVL.

The rearrangement links TRBV27 to TRBJ1-1; D is unclear. CDR1 is MNHEY and CDR2 is SMNVEV in the germline V gene (reference sequence). This CDR3 has 14 amino acids. The V end lost 7 bases, the J end lost 0 bases, and 12 bases lay between the germline ends. DNA of the CDR3: TGTGCCAGCACTACTGGACTATTGAACACTGAAGCTTTCTTT. It encodes CASTTGLLNTEAFF.

The rearrangement uses TRBV7-9 and TRBJ2-7; 7 nucleotides match TRBD1. Trimming took 0 bases from V and 2 from J; bases not matched to a gene: 1. Germline V gene data show CDR1 as SEHNR and CDR2 as FQNEAQ (reference sequence). CDR3 length: 14 residues. CDR3 sequence: CASSLAGQTYEQYF. For the CDR3, the DNA is TGTGCCAGCAGCTTAGCGGGACAGACCTACGAGCAGTACTTC.

CDR3 region: CASSRGQLAEAFF. In DNA, the CDR3 is TGTGCCAGCAGCAGGGGACAGTTAGCTGAAGCTTTCTTT. The V call is TRBV2, the J call TRBJ1-1; TRBD1 matches at 7 bases. Germline V gene data show CDR1 as SNHLY and CDR2 as FYNNEI. V was clipped by 6 bases and J by 6 bases; unmatched bases: 7. The CDR3 length is 13 residues.

The chain uses TRBV9 and TRBJ2-5; maybe TRBD1 (5 bases). The germline CDR1 and CDR2 sequences are SGDLS and YYNGEE. CDR3 size: 14 residues. V was trimmed by 7 bases and J by 2 bases, leaving 15 bases between them. CDR3 sequence: CASGKGQPQETQYF. The CDR3 nucleotides read TGTGCCAGCGGGAAGGGGCAGCCTCAAGAGACCCAGTACTTC.

This clone was seen a single time. The chain combines TRBV28 with TRBJ2-4, with D possibly TRBD1 on 7 matching bases. The germline gives CDR1 MDHEN, CDR2 SYDVKM. The CDR3 extends over 15 amino acids. Trimming took off 3 bases at V and 9 bases at J, with 18 bases between the two ends. CDR3 coding DNA: TGTGCCAGCAGTTTCAGGTCGGCAGGGGGGACCATTCAGTACTTC. Translating it yields CASSFRSAGGTIQYF.

There are a few counts of this clone. This chain uses TRBV21-1 with TRBJ1-1; no DNA check was done on the table's D call, TRBD1. TRBV21-1 is assigned pseudogene status. The CDR3 is made up of 16 amino acids. The CDR3 coding sequence is TGTGCCAGCAGCATCAGATACAGCCCGATGAACACTGAAGCTTTCTTT. Protein: CASSIRYSPMNTEAFF.

The chain is built from TRBV5-8 and TRBJ2-1; D remains ambiguous. Germline CDR1 reads SGHTS; CDR2 reads YDEGEE. CDR3 length: 11 amino acids. Trimming took off 3 bases at V and 6 bases at J, with 4 bases between the two ends. The DNA for the CDR3 is TGTGCCAGCAGCTCGTTCAATGAGCAGTTCTTC. It translates to CASSSFNEQFF.

The rearrangement links TRBV5-4 to TRBJ2-7; D possibly corresponds to TRBD1 (6 bases). The CDR3 sequence is 14 residues long. V was trimmed by 2 bases and J by 4 bases, leaving 13 bases between them. CDR1 is SGHNT and CDR2 is YYREEE in the germline V gene (reference sequence). CDR3 DNA: TGTGCCAGCAGCTTTAACAGGGCGGTATACGAGCAGTACTTC. Translation: CASSFNRAVYEQYF.

The genes are TRBV19 and TRBJ2-5, with 7 bases fitting TRBD1. The CDR3 loop spans 14 amino acids. Germline assignment: CDR1 LNHDA and CDR2 SQIVND (reference sequence). V lost 3 bases and J lost 4; bases outside the gene matches: 5. DNA for the CDR3: TGTGCCAGTAGTATCGGGACAGTAGGAGAGACCCAGTACTTC. This sequence encodes CASSIGTVGETQYF.

In nucleotides, the CDR3 is TGTGCCAGCAGTGGGACAGGGCTAGTAGAGACCCAGTACTTC. Protein: CASSGTGLVETQYF. The chain combines TRBV25-1 with TRBJ2-5; 8 positions agree with TRBD1. Germline trimming cut 4 bases from V and 4 bases from J; bases unmatched to any gene: 5. The CDR3 contains 14 residues. Germline V CDR1 and CDR2: MGHDK, SYGVNS.

The chain combines TRBV6-1 with TRBJ2-7; tentatively, D is TRBD2 (6 bases). Germline assignment: CDR1 MNHNS and CDR2 SASEGT. The germline V and J ends were trimmed by 6 bases and 7 bases, with 10 bases remaining between them. This CDR3 is 11 amino acids long. The CDR3 DNA sequence: TGTGCCAGCAGGCAAGCGGGTGAGCAGTACTTC. This translates into CASRQAGEQYF.

This rearrangement joins TRBV28 to TRBJ1-5; D not resolved. Germline V gene sequence: CDR1 MDHEN, CDR2 SYDVKM. V was trimmed by 6 bases and J by 3 bases, leaving 6 bases between them. This CDR3 is 12 amino acids long. CDR3 loop: CASSPLNQPQHF. The CDR3 DNA reads as TGTGCCAGCAGCCCCCTCAATCAGCCCCAGCATTTT. Supplemented by reference TRBV28 and TRBJ1-5, the full variable domain reads DVKVTQSSRYLVKRTGEKVFLECVQDMDHENMFWYRQDPGLGLRLIYFSYDVKMKEKGDIPEGYSVSREKKERFSLILESASTNQTSMYLCASSPLNQPQHFGDGTRLSIL.

For the CDR3, the DNA is TGTGCCAGCAGGCCACCTGAGGGAGGGCCGTCAGATACGCAGTATTTT. The encoded protein is CASRPPEGGPSDTQYF. This chain uses TRBV28 with TRBJ2-3; 7 positions match TRBD2. V lost 6 bases to trimming and J lost 4 bases; unmatched junction nucleotides: 13. Germline CDR1 is MDHEN and CDR2 is SYDVKM. The CDR3 is made up of 16 amino acids.

The chain carries TRBV7-9 and TRBJ2-6, with D perhaps matching TRBD2 (5 bases). Germline V CDR1 and CDR2: SEHNR, FQNEAQ (reference sequence). The CDR3 length is 17 residues. Trimming left V 5 bases short and J 1 base short, with 15 bases between. The CDR3 DNA follows: TGTGCCAGCAGCGGCCACATCCGGGAATCTGGGGCCAACGTCCTGACTTTC. This codes for CASSGHIRESGANVLTF.

The chain is built from TRBV11-1 and TRBJ2-1; 7 bases agree with TRBD2. The CDR3 has 12 residues. In germline, CDR1 is SGHAT, CDR2 FQDESV (reference sequence). The J segment lost 7 bases and the V segment lost 5 bases, leaving 2 bases of the junction unmatched. The CDR3 region is CASSRLANEQFF. The CDR3 region has the DNA TGTGCCAGCAGCCGACTAGCAAATGAGCAGTTCTTC.

The chain joins TRBV14 to TRBJ2-7, with 11 bases matching TRBD1. The germline CDR1 and CDR2 sequences are SGHDN and FVKESK. The CDR3 totals 16 residues. J gave up 3 bases and V 0 bases, and 4 bases lay outside the gene matches. CDR3 nucleotide sequence: TGTGCCAGCAGCCAAGAATGGGACAGGGGGGGCTACGAGCAGTACTTC. Its translation: CASSQEWDRGGYEQYF. The full variable domain, in which reference TRBV14 and TRBJ2-7 provide the parts outside the CDR3, is EAGVTQFPSHSVIEKGQTVTLRCDPISGHDNLYWYRRVMGKEIKFLLHFVKESKQDESGMPNNRFLAERTGGTYSTLKVQPAELEDSGVYFCASSQEWDRGGYEQYFGPGTRLTVT.

This clone was seen a few times. V and J are TRBV14 and TRBJ2-3, with 7 bases that match TRBD1. CDR3 size: 20 residues. The germline gives CDR1 SGHDN, CDR2 FVKESK. V was pared by 0 bases and J by 5 bases, with 20 bases of the junction left unmatched. DNA of the CDR3: TGTGCCAGCAGCCAAGATGGTAGGGGGCTAACGAAGAACTTCAGAGATACGCAGTATTTT. It codes for CASSQDGRGLTKNFRDTQYF.

J is TRBJ2-3 and V is TRBV6-1, with 7 bases identical to TRBD1. The CDR3 spans 15 residues. Germline-derived CDR1 and CDR2 are MNHNS and SASEGT. The V gene end was trimmed by 2 bases and the J gene end by 2 bases; junction bases not matched to a gene: 4. DNA for the CDR3: TGTGCCAGCAGTGAACAGGGGACAGCCACAGATACGCAGTATTTT. Residues: CASSEQGTATDTQYF.